This passage covers 11 T cell receptor beta chains from one sample sequenced in a study of cytomegalovirus exposure and HLA in healthy donors. Clones were sequenced by immunoSEQ multiplex PCR, and TCRdb holds only the in-frame ones, with some missing. The sample shows over 150,000 clones, 84% of them seen only once. The material sequenced was PBMCs. The receptors stem from a woman in her 30s in good health and CMV-seropositive.

The chain employs TRBV15 and TRBJ2-7, with 12 positions matching TRBD2. Trimming cost V 3 bases and J 3 bases; bases outside gene matches: 6. This CDR3 has 16 residues. Germline loops: CDR1 LNHNV, CDR2 YYDKDF (reference sequence). CDR3 DNA: TGTGCCACCAGCAGGGGACTAGCGGGCCAACTCTACGAGCAGTACTTC. This encodes CATSRGLAGQLYEQYF.

The chain employs TRBV11-2 and TRBJ2-7, with 9 bases fitting TRBD1. The V segment lost 5 bases and the J segment 5 bases; nucleotides outside the gene matches: 7. Germline V gives CDR1 SGHAT, CDR2 FQNNGV. The length of the CDR3 is 14 residues. As DNA, the CDR3 is TGTGCCAGCAGCCCGGACAGGGGAGCCCACGAGCAGTACTTC. This codes for CASSPDRGAHEQYF.

V gene TRBV29-1 combines with J gene TRBJ2-7, with D possibly TRBD2 on 6 matching bases. From germline, CDR1 is SQVTM and CDR2 ANQGSEA. The CDR3 sequence is 11 residues long. V was cut by 5 bases and J by 7 bases, with 12 bases left in between. CDR3 sequence reads: CSVQPGGEQYF. The CDR3 DNA reads TGCAGCGTTCAGCCCGGGGGAGAGCAGTACTTC.

The chain couples TRBV6-1 to TRBJ2-6; no firm D call. The CDR3 runs 14 residues. Germline-derived CDR1 and CDR2 are MNHNS and SASEGT. V lost 7 bases and J lost 0, with 7 bases in between. The CDR3 spells CASKHSSGANVLTF. The CDR3, as DNA: TGTGCCAGCAAACACAGCTCTGGGGCCAACGTCCTGACTTTC.

The count of this clone is one. V is TRBV5-4 and J is TRBJ2-5, with D possibly matching TRBD2 (5 bases). Germline assignment: CDR1 SGHNT and CDR2 YYREEE (reference sequence). V lost 4 bases, J lost 5 bases, and 21 bases lay in between. The CDR3 extends over 16 amino acids. CDR3 in DNA: TGTGCCAGCAGCCAACGGACTTGGCTCGGGGTGGAGACCCAGTACTTC. Its protein product is CASSQRTWLGVETQYF.

This chain uses TRBV27 with TRBJ2-6, with D perhaps TRBD2 (6 bases). V lost 3 bases and J 2 bases, leaving 8 bases between the germline ends. This CDR3 comprises 15 residues. Germline V gene sequence: CDR1 MNHEY, CDR2 SMNVEV (reference sequence). As DNA, the CDR3 is TGTGCCAGCAGTTTCTGGGGGGCTGGGGCCAACGTCCTGACTTTC. Translation: CASSFWGAGANVLTF.

The chain recombines TRBV5-1 with TRBJ2-5, with a weak D call TRBD1 (6 bases). This CDR3 contains 13 residues. The ends were cut back, 4 bases at V and 5 bases at J, with 12 bases in the middle. CDR1 SGHRS and CDR2 YFSETQ come from the germline V gene. DNA of the CDR3: TGCGCCAGCAGCCCCAGACAGGAGGAGACCCAGTACTTC. Amino acid sequence: CASSPRQEETQYF.

The chain uses TRBV7-2 and TRBJ1-1; no firm D call. V was clipped by 1 base and J by 0 bases, with 15 bases between them. Germline V CDR1 and CDR2: SGHTA, FQGNSA. CDR3 size: 17 residues. CDR3 DNA: TGTGCCAGCAGCTTAGGGCGTTTCGGGGATCTGAACACTGAAGCTTTCTTT. Translated: CASSLGRFGDLNTEAFF.

The J gene is TRBJ2-3, the V gene TRBV4-2, with D possibly matching TRBD1 (6 bases). CDR1 and CDR2 (germline): LGHNA, YNFKEQ. V lost 2 bases and J lost 7, with 7 bases in between. The CDR3 is 12 amino acids. For the CDR3, the DNA is TGTGCCAGCAGCCAACAGGGGAATACGCAGTATTTT. It specifies CASSQQGNTQYF.

The gene calls are TRBV14 and TRBJ2-1; D unresolved. The CDR3 loop spans 14 amino acids. Deletions cut 1 base from V and 2 bases from J, with 6 bases between. In germline, CDR1 is SGHDN, CDR2 FVKESK. In nucleotides, the CDR3 is TGTGCCAGCAGCCAAGGTCTCGCCTACAATGAGCAGTTCTTC. It is translated as CASSQGLAYNEQFF.

J is TRBJ1-2 and V is TRBV29-1, with TRBD1 matching 10 bases. V trimming: 7 bases; J trimming: 10 bases; junction bases outside the gene matches: 12. This CDR3 comprises 13 residues. Germline V gene data show CDR1 as SQVTM and CDR2 as ANQGSEA. The CDR3 is CSARPGQGSHYTF. The CDR3 DNA is TGCAGCGCCAGACCGGGACAGGGGTCCCACTACACCTTC. The full variable domain, its missing parts supplied by reference TRBV29-1 and TRBJ1-2, is SAVISQKPSRDICQRGTSLTIQCQVDSQVTMMFWYRQQPGQSLTLIATANQGSEATYESGFVIDKFPISRPNLTFSTLTVSNMSPEDSSIYLCSARPGQGSHYTFGSGTRLTVV.